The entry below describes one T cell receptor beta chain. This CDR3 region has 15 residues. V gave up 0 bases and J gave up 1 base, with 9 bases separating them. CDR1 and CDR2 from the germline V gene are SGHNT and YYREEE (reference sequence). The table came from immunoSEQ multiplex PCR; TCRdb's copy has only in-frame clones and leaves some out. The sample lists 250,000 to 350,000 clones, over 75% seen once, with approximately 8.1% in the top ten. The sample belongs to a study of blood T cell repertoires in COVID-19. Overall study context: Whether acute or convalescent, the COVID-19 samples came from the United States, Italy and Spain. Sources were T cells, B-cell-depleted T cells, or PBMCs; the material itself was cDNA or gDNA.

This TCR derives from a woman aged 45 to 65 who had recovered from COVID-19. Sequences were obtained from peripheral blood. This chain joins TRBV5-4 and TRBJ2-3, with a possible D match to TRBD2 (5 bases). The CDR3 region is CASSLVVSGTDTQYF. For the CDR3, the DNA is TGTGCCAGCAGCTTGGTAGTTAGCGGCACAGATACGCAGTATTTT.